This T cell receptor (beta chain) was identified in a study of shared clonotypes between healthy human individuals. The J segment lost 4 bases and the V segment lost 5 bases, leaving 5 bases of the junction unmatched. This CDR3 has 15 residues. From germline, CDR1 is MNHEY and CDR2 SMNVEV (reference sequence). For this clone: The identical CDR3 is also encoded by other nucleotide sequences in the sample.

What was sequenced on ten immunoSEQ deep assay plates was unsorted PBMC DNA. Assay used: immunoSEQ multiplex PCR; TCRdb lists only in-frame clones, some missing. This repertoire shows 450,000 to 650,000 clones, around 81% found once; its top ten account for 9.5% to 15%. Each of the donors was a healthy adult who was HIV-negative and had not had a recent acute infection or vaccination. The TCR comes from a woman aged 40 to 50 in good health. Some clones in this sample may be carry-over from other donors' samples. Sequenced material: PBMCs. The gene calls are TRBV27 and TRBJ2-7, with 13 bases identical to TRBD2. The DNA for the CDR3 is TGTGCCAGCAGTCTCAGGGGACTAGCGGGATACGAGCAGTACTTC. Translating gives CASSLRGLAGYEQYF.